This TCR beta chain was sequenced during a study of cytomegalovirus exposure and HLA in healthy donors. Germline V gives CDR1 MNHEY, CDR2 SMNVEV (reference sequence). The CDR3 sequence is 13 residues long. The V end lost 3 bases, the J end lost 4 bases, and 10 bases lay between the germline ends. On this clone: This specimen includes other DNA sequences encoding the same CDR3.

TCRdb's table, derived via immunoSEQ multiplex PCR, lists solely in-frame clones and lacks some. The table has 200,000 to 300,000 clones, about 86% seen once. The V gene is TRBV27, the J gene TRBJ2-7; D is possibly TRBD2 (5 bases). This clonotype was obtained from a woman aged 25-40 years in good health and CMV-seropositive. The source material was PBMCs. CDR3 sequence reads: CASSFGRGYEQYF. CDR3 in DNA: TGTGCCAGCAGTTTCGGGCGCGGGTACGAGCAGTACTTC.